Listed here are 18 T cell receptor beta chains from one sample, sequenced in a study of OX40 agonist ivuxolimab in advanced cancers. Clones were read by immunoSEQ multiplex PCR, and TCRdb kept only the in-frame ones, dropping some. This repertoire shows around 40,000 clones, roughly 91% found once; its top ten account for roughly an eighth. Sequencing was performed on CD4+ or CD8+ T cells sorted from blood, taken in a trial of the OX40 agonist ivuxolimab. The receptors were gathered from an adult with an advanced solid tumor such as melanoma, head and neck, liver or kidney cancer.

In regard to this clone: Other DNA sequences in the same sample also yield this CDR3. This rearrangement joins TRBV6-5 to TRBJ2-2; 9 bases match TRBD2. With V trimmed by 2 bases and J by 11 bases, 12 bases remained unmatched. The length of the CDR3 is 16 residues. CDR1 and CDR2 (germline): MNHEY, SVGAGI. The CDR3 spells CASSYLLAGVGVELFF. DNA of the CDR3: TGTGCCAGCAGTTACCTATTAGCGGGGGTAGGGGTCGAGCTGTTTTTT.

The gene calls are TRBV7-9 and TRBJ2-1; TRBD2 is a possible D gene (5 bases). The ends were cut back, 5 bases at V and 10 bases at J, with 12 bases in the middle. Germline assignment: CDR1 SEHNR and CDR2 FQNEAQ (reference sequence). The CDR3 has 12 amino acids. The DNA of the CDR3 is TGTGCCAGCAGCCCCCCGCGGAGGGAGCAGTTCTTC. Translated: CASSPPRREQFF.

The chain combines TRBV19 with TRBJ2-1; perhaps TRBD2 as D (5 bases). CDR3 size: 16 residues. Germline V gene sequence: CDR1 LNHDA, CDR2 SQIVND (reference sequence). The V end lost 3 bases, the J end lost 4 bases, and 16 bases lay between the germline ends. DNA for the CDR3: TGTGCCAGTAGTATTATTCTCAGGACTCTTTACAATGAGCAGTTCTTC. Amino acid sequence: CASSIILRTLYNEQFF.

The rearrangement uses TRBV7-9 and TRBJ2-3, with TRBD2 identical over 8 bases. V dropped 4 bases and J dropped 6; count of bases not matched to a gene: 9. In germline, CDR1 is SEHNR, CDR2 FQNEAQ (reference sequence). The CDR3 contains 15 residues. The CDR3 nucleotides are TGTGCCAGCAGCTACCTTCGGGGGGGCCAGGATACGCAGTATTTT. Its protein product is CASSYLRGGQDTQYF.

V and J are TRBV13 and TRBJ2-2; the D is unclear. Looked up from germline, CDR1 is PRHDT and CDR2 is FYEKMQ (reference sequence). The CDR3 loop spans 12 amino acids. V shed 2 bases and J shed 6 bases, with 4 bases lying between them. The CDR3 sequence: CASSLWPGELFF. CDR3 bases: TGTGCCAGCAGCTTATGGCCCGGGGAGCTGTTTTTT.

The chain links TRBV14 to TRBJ2-1; D gene unclear. V was clipped by 4 bases and J by 10 bases, with 8 bases between them. This CDR3 has 11 amino acids. The germline V gene has CDR1 SGHDN and CDR2 FVKESK. CDR3 coding DNA: TGTGCCAGCAGCCCGGCGGTGGAGCAGTTCTTC. Its protein product is CASSPAVEQFF. Full variable domain (outside the CDR3, taken from reference TRBV14 and TRBJ2-1): EAGVTQFPSHSVIEKGQTVTLRCDPISGHDNLYWYRRVMGKEIKFLLHFVKESKQDESGMPNNRFLAERTGGTYSTLKVQPAELEDSGVYFCASSPAVEQFFGPGTRLTVL.

The rearrangement uses TRBV6-5 and TRBJ1-5; maybe TRBD1 (5 bases). With 8 bases removed from V and 4 bases from J, the gap between germline ends came to 15 bases. This CDR3 spans 14 amino acids. Germline V gives CDR1 MNHEY, CDR2 SVGAGI. The CDR3 DNA sequence: TGTGCCAGCTGGGGGTTGGACTGGAATCAGCCCCAGCATTTT. As protein: CASWGLDWNQPQHF.

The chain links TRBV7-8 to TRBJ2-5; maybe TRBD2 (5 bases). The ends were cut back, 8 bases at V and 5 bases at J, with 21 bases in the middle. The CDR3 contains 15 residues. From germline, CDR1 is SGHVS and CDR2 FQNEAQ. CDR3 in amino acids: CASALGASRPETQYF. CDR3 bases: TGTGCCAGCGCCCTGGGTGCTAGCCGACCGGAGACCCAGTACTTC. Combining the CDR3 with reference TRBV7-8 and TRBJ2-5 gives the whole variable domain GAGVSQSPRYKVAKRGQDVALRCDPISGHVSLFWYQQALGQGPEFLTYFQNEAQLDKSGLPSDRFFAERPEGSVSTLKIQRTQQEDSAVYLCASALGASRPETQYFGPGTRLLVL.

The rearrangement uses TRBV2 and TRBJ1-2, with TRBD1 as a possible D gene (6 bases). Germline V gene lookup returns CDR1 SNHLY and CDR2 FYNNEI. CDR3 size: 15 residues. Trimming pared 6 bases from V and 2 bases from J, leaving 16 bases between. The CDR3 DNA follows: TGTGCCAGCAGAGGGGGGGACCGCGGGAACTATGGCTACACCTTC. This gives the protein CASRGGDRGNYGYTF.

A single count supports this clone. This chain connects TRBV7-9 to TRBJ1-2, with D unresolved. This CDR3 has 14 amino acids. The germline V gene encodes CDR1 SEHNR and CDR2 FQNEAQ (reference sequence). V shed 8 bases and J shed 5 bases, with 18 bases lying between them. The DNA of the CDR3 is TGTGCCAGCTTCGCATCCGGGGAGGAATATGGCTACACCTTC. The encoded protein is CASFASGEEYGYTF.

The V and J genes are TRBV4-1 and TRBJ2-7, with 11 nucleotides matching TRBD1. J gave up 1 base and V 1 base, and 6 bases lay outside the gene matches. There are 17 residues in the CDR3. The V gene's germline CDR1 is MGHRA and CDR2 YSYEKL. The CDR3 protein is CASSQGGGTGGSYEQYF. In DNA, the CDR3 is TGCGCCAGCAGCCAAGGGGGAGGGACAGGGGGTTCCTACGAGCAGTACTTC.

The chain combines TRBV2 with TRBJ1-1; 8 positions match TRBD1. The CDR3 runs to 14 residues. Per germline, CDR1 SNHLY and CDR2 FYNNEI. Trimming removed 10 bases from V and 4 bases from J; junction bases left unmatched: 11. The CDR3 spells CATPGAGGVTEAFF. In DNA, the CDR3 is TGTGCCACCCCGGGGGCAGGGGGCGTCACTGAAGCTTTCTTT.

The CDR3, as DNA: TGTGCCACCAGCAGAGATAAGGCAGGGGATGAGCAGTACTTC. It codes for CATSRDKAGDEQYF. The chain carries TRBV15 and TRBJ2-7, with TRBD1 as a possible D gene (6 bases). Deletions cut 0 bases from V and 7 bases from J, with 13 bases between. The CDR3 is 14 residues long. Germline V gene lookup returns CDR1 LNHNV and CDR2 YYDKDF (reference sequence).

The chain couples TRBV6-6 to TRBJ1-5, with TRBD1 matching over 11 bases. Germline V gene sequence: CDR1 MNHNY, CDR2 SVGAGI (reference sequence). V gave up 5 bases and J gave up 6 bases; unmatched junction bases: 9. The CDR3 runs 16 residues. This CDR3 reads CASSTPDRGLFQPQHF. In DNA form, the CDR3 reads TGTGCCAGCAGTACCCCGGACAGGGGGCTGTTTCAGCCCCAGCATTTT.

The chain carries TRBV11-3 and TRBJ1-1; TRBD1 aligns across 8 bases. CDR3 length: 14 amino acids. Unmatched junction bases numbered 4, after V lost 5 bases and J lost 2 bases. Germline-derived CDR1 and CDR2 are SGHNT and YENEEA. As DNA, the CDR3 is TGTGCCAGCAGCGCCGACAGGGGCAACACTGAAGCTTTCTTT. It yields the protein CASSADRGNTEAFF.

This clone is medium-sized (0.01 to 0.1%). The chain links TRBV5-6 to TRBJ1-4; D not resolved. V lost 7 bases, J lost 4 bases, and 11 bases lay in between. The CDR3 has 13 amino acids. Germline loops: CDR1 SGHDT, CDR2 YYEEEE. The CDR3 coding sequence is TGTGCCAGCTCCTTCCTACTTAATGAAAAACTGTTTTTT. Residues: CASSFLLNEKLFF. Based on the CDR3 plus reference TRBV5-6 and TRBJ1-4, the full variable domain is DAGVTQSPTHLIKTRGQQVTLRCSPKSGHDTVSWYQQALGQGPQFIFQYYEEEERQRGNFPDRFSGHQFPNYSSELNVNALLLGDSALYLCASSFLLNEKLFFGSGTQLSVL.

This clone appeared once. The rearrangement joins TRBV19 to TRBJ2-1; the D call may be TRBD1 or TRBD2 (6 bases each). CDR1 is LNHDA and CDR2 is SQIVND in the germline V gene (reference sequence). CDR3 length: 13 amino acids. The V end was cut by 5 bases, the J end by 7 bases, with 12 bases between. For the CDR3, the DNA is TGTGCCAGTAGTTGGCAGGGGAGGAATGAGCAGTTCTTC. This sequence encodes CASSWQGRNEQFF.

This chain links TRBV5-6 with TRBJ1-2, with D unresolved. Trimming took 4 bases from V and 8 from J, leaving 24 bases between them. The germline V gene has CDR1 SGHDT and CDR2 YYEEEE. This CDR3 is built from 16 residues. CDR3 sequence (DNA): TGTGCCAGCAGCCCTGGAGGAGATGGGAACCCACTCGGCTACACCTTC. The encoded protein is CASSPGGDGNPLGYTF.